This paragraph reports one T cell receptor (beta chain). Antigen unknown. This record belongs to a study of shared clonotypes between healthy human individuals. General study results and limits: Tissue TCR repertoires likely differ from these blood-only repertoires.

The naive CD8 subset, CD45RO-negative cells positively selected for CCR7, excluded terminally differentiated effector memory CD45RA+ cells. Using immunoSEQ multiplex PCR, the repertoire was profiled, and TCRdb retains in-frame clones only, with some absent. The sample has about 2.2 million clones; roughly 95% are singletons. Trimming removed 2 bases from V and 6 bases from J; junction bases left unmatched: 9. The germline CDR1 and CDR2 sequences are SGHAT and FQNNGV. CDR3 length: 16 amino acids. The J gene is TRBJ1-1, the V gene TRBV11-2, with 10 nucleotides matching TRBD1. This sequence was found in a man between 18 and 35 years old in good health. Some clones in this sample may be carry-over from other donors' samples. Sequenced: naive CD8+ T cells from PBMCs. In DNA form, the CDR3 reads TGTGCCAGCAGCTTACCGGGACAGGGGAATCGGGCTGAAGCTTTCTTT. It translates to CASSLPGQGNRAEAFF. The variable domain in full, with the rest retrieved from reference TRBV11-2 and TRBJ1-1, is EAGVAQSPRYKIIEKRQSVAFWCNPISGHATLYWYQQILGQGPKLLIQFQNNGVVDDSQLPKDRFSAERLKGVDSTLKIQPAKLEDSAVYLCASSLPGQGNRAEAFFGQGTRLTVV.